The 15 T cell receptor beta chains below all came from one sample that was sequenced in a study of T-cell memory formation after mild COVID-19 (dated by TCRdb to 2020 to 2022). Library construction relied on 5' RACE. TCRdb names Illumina NovaSeq 6000 as the instrument used. TCRdb handled the public reads itself, with Q25 trimming in fastp and clone calling in MiXCR, and kept productive beta chains. CDR3 protein duplicates are merged, each entry listing the most common genes and DNA. This sample comprises some 120,000 distinct CDR3 sequences, approximately 15% of them detected only once. The ten most abundant clones make up approximately 5.2% of the sample. Sequenced input: PBMCs or a T cell subset sorted from them (not recorded which). Receptors originate from a man aged 18 to 30 who had mild COVID-19 (a few samples of this study predate the infection). The sample titles of this study are shuffled in the database, so cell type and time point are left out; the donor was told from shared clones.

The sample holds many counts of this clonotype. The CDR3 spells CASSQGNGGGETQYF. Here the CDR3 DNA reads TGCGCCAGCAGCCAAGGCAATGGGGGAGGCGAGACCCAGTACTTC. V and J are TRBV4-1 and TRBJ2-5; a possible D gene is TRBD2 (6 bases). The CDR3 loop spans 15 amino acids. The V gene's germline CDR1 is MGHRA and CDR2 YSYEKL. Deletions cut 1 base from V and 5 bases from J, with 14 bases between.

This clonotype occurred many times. The rearrangement joins TRBV14 to TRBJ2-4; 7 positions match TRBD1. CDR1 and CDR2 (germline): SGHDN, FVKESK. CDR3 size: 13 residues. V dropped 1 base and J dropped 16; count of bases not matched to a gene: 10. This CDR3 is CASSQGQGTLGYF. CDR3 nucleotides: TGTGCCAGCAGCCAAGGACAGGGCACCCTCGGATACTTC.

The chain links TRBV7-2 to TRBJ2-1; TRBD2 matches 12 bases. This CDR3 is 15 amino acids long. Looked up from germline, CDR1 is SGHTA and CDR2 is FQGNSA. The junction had 12 bases not matched to a gene; V was cut back by 10 bases and J by 8 bases. The CDR3 protein is CATTKTSGGWDEQFF. The CDR3 DNA sequence: TGTGCCACCACAAAGACTAGCGGGGGATGGGATGAGCAGTTCTTC. Filled out from reference TRBV7-2 and TRBJ2-1, the complete variable domain reads GAGVSQSPSNKVTEKGKDVELRCDPISGHTALYWYRQSLGQGLEFLIYFQGNSAPDKSGLPSDRFSAERTGGSVSTLTIQRTQQEDSAVYLCATTKTSGGWDEQFFGPGTRLTVL.

This clonotype showed up just a few times. The CDR3 DNA sequence: TGTGCCAGCAGCTATATCCAGGGAGGGGGACTAGAAAAACTGTTTTTT. Its translation: CASSYIQGGGLEKLFF. J is TRBJ1-4 and V is TRBV5-4; D possibly corresponds to TRBD1 (6 bases). V lost 3 bases, J lost 8 bases, and 20 bases lay in between. Germline CDR1 reads SGHNT; CDR2 reads YYREEE (reference sequence). The CDR3 is 16 residues long.

This clonotype was detected only a few times. The V call is TRBV5-1, the J call TRBJ2-7; TRBD1 matches 7 bases. This CDR3 spans 14 amino acids. After removal of 4 bases from V and 6 bases from J, the junction contained 10 bases not matched to a gene. The germline V gene has CDR1 SGHRS and CDR2 YFSETQ. This CDR3 reads CASSPGTVRGEQYV. In DNA form, the CDR3 reads TGCGCCAGCAGCCCGGGGACAGTCCGTGGCGAGCAGTACGTC.

The chain couples TRBV9 to TRBJ2-3, with D uncertain. The CDR3 runs 13 residues. V lost 1 base and J 6 bases, leaving 9 bases between the germline ends. Germline CDR1 SGDLS, CDR2 YYNGEE. CDR3 DNA: TGTGCCAGCAGCGTAACGTCTGGGGATACGCAGTATTTT. It translates to CASSVTSGDTQYF.

This chain joins TRBV12-3 or TRBV12-4 and TRBJ2-1, with TRBD2 matching 15 bases. CDR3 size: 16 residues. Unmatched junction bases numbered 11, after V lost 5 bases and J lost 12 bases. The CDR3 region is CASSPGTSGGPFRQFF. The DNA for the CDR3 is TGTGCCAGCAGTCCCGGGACTAGCGGGGGGCCCTTTCGGCAGTTCTTC.

V and J are TRBV28 and TRBJ1-3; a weak D match, TRBD1 (5 bases). The CDR3 totals 16 residues. Germline assignment: CDR1 MDHEN and CDR2 SYDVKM. The V end lost 3 bases, the J end lost 3 bases, and 15 bases lay between the germline ends. The CDR3 loop reads CASSFVTGSGGNTIYF. The DNA of the CDR3 is TGTGCCAGCAGTTTTGTCACAGGTTCGGGTGGAAACACCATATATTTT.

The chain recombines TRBV24-1 with TRBJ2-3; a weak D match, TRBD2 (6 bases). The CDR3 contains 14 residues. CDR1 is KGHDR and CDR2 is SFDVKD in the germline V gene. Trimming took 1 base from V and 6 from J, leaving 10 bases between them. The CDR3 sequence: CATSDFGGADTQYF. The DNA of the CDR3 is TGTGCCACCAGTGATTTCGGGGGAGCCGATACGCAGTATTTT.

This clonotype has just a few counts. CDR3 region: CASSLAQGGSGYTF. The CDR3 DNA sequence: TGTGCCAGCAGCTTAGCGCAGGGAGGGTCCGGCTACACCTTC. This chain connects TRBV7-2 to TRBJ1-2; D might be TRBD1 (5 bases). The germline V gene has CDR1 SGHTA and CDR2 FQGNSA. Trimming cost V 0 bases and J 8 bases, with 13 bases left between them. The CDR3 runs 14 residues.

This clonotype was observed a handful of times. This chain joins TRBV25-1 and TRBJ1-2; 7 bases align to TRBD1. V shed 6 bases and J 11 bases; nucleotides not matched to a gene: 12. This CDR3 has 13 residues. Per the germline V gene, CDR1 is MGHDK and CDR2 is SYGVNS. CDR3 DNA sequence: TGTGCCAGCAGCCCACAGGGGTCGATGGGGTACACCTTC. Its translation is CASSPQGSMGYTF.

This clonotype was observed a handful of times. The V call is TRBV5-6, the J call TRBJ2-3; D gene unclear. V shed 0 bases and J shed 2 bases, with 13 bases lying between them. The CDR3 sequence is 16 residues long. Germline loops: CDR1 SGHDT, CDR2 YYEEEE. CDR3 in amino acids: CASSLGLVQPTDTQYF. The CDR3 DNA reads as TGTGCCAGCAGCTTGGGGTTAGTGCAACCCACAGATACGCAGTATTTT.

The CDR3 DNA follows: TGTGCCAGCAGCTTAGAGGTTGCGAATCAGCCCCAGCATTTT. Translated, it gives CASSLEVANQPQHF. The rearrangement joins TRBV5-6 to TRBJ1-5; D ambiguous. The germline gives CDR1 SGHDT, CDR2 YYEEEE. CDR3 length: 14 amino acids. With 2 bases removed from V and 4 bases from J, the gap between germline ends came to 10 bases.

The rearrangement uses TRBV12-3 or TRBV12-4 and TRBJ2-1; D gene unclear. The CDR3 has 15 amino acids. Trimming removed 3 bases at V and 3 bases at J, with 12 bases between. CDR3 bases: TGTGCCAGCAGTTTGAGAGCGCATGGCTACAATGAGCAGTTCTTC. It translates to CASSLRAHGYNEQFF.

Only a few counts were recorded for this clonotype. This sequence joins TRBV2 and TRBJ1-6; no firm D call. With 7 bases removed from V and 13 bases from J, the gap between germline ends came to 14 bases. Germline V lookup: CDR1 SNHLY, CDR2 FYNNEI. The CDR3 sequence is 12 residues long. The CDR3 here is CASNLWEDPLHF. In nucleotides, the CDR3 is TGTGCCAGCAATCTGTGGGAGGATCCCCTCCACTTT.